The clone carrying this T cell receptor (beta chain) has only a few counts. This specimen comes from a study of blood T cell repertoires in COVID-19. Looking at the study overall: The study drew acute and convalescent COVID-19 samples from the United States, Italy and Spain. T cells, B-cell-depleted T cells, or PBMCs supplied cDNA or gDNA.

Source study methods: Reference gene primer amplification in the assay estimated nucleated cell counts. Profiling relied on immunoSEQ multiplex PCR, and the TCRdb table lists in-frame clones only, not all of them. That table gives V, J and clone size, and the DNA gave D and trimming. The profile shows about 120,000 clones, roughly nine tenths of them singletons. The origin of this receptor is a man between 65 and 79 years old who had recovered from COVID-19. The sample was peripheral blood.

In DNA, the CDR3 is TGCGCCAGCAGCGTGGGACTAGCCCACACAGATACGCAGTATTTT. It specifies CASSVGLAHTDTQYF. The genes are TRBV5-1 and TRBJ2-3; 9 nucleotides agree with TRBD2. The V segment lost 4 bases and the J segment 2 bases; nucleotides outside the gene matches: 5. Germline values: CDR1 SGHRS, CDR2 YFSETQ. The CDR3 is made up of 15 amino acids.